This TCR beta chain was captured by sequencing in a study of blood T cell repertoires in COVID-19. Study context: The United States, Italy and Spain provided the acute and convalescent COVID-19 samples. The cDNA or gDNA used as material had been derived from T cells, B-cell-depleted T cells, or PBMCs.

Germline V gene lookup returns CDR1 SEHNR and CDR2 FQNEAQ (reference sequence). The trim removed 5 bases at V and 4 bases at J, leaving 7 bases unmatched. This CDR3 has 14 amino acids. Authors' analysis steps: For nucleated cells, counts were estimated from reference gene primer amplification. Using immunoSEQ multiplex PCR, the repertoire was profiled, and TCRdb retains in-frame clones only, with some absent. That table is the source of V, J and clone size, and D and trimming were worked out from the DNA. The repertoire holds over 200,000 clones, with roughly nine tenths as singletons. The sequence was obtained from a woman aged 18-29 years who had recovered from COVID-19. Source material: peripheral blood. The chain uses TRBV7-9 and TRBJ2-7; TRBD1 matches 8 bases. The CDR3 loop is CASSPGQGAYEQYF. CDR3 nucleotide sequence: TGTGCCAGCAGCCCCGGGCAGGGGGCGTACGAGCAGTACTTC.